Following are 27 T cell receptor beta chains from one sample sequenced in a study of T-cell reconstitution after alpha-beta-depleted transplantation in children. During its preparation, the TCRbeta library received unique molecular identifiers. Via MiXCR, TCRdb re-called the PCR reads, giving one row per CDR3 protein. The table has 100,000 to 130,000 distinct CDR3 sequences, about 6% seen once. The input for sequencing was PBMCs, mostly from graft donor cells, taken 360 days after TCRalphabeta/CD19-depleted stem cell transplant. The receptors here all came from a male patient between 2 and 15 years old who had a stem cell transplant for acute lymphoblastic leukemia, so the T cells may come from the graft donor.

This sequence joins TRBV6-1 and TRBJ2-1; D gene ambiguous. The CDR3 loop spans 15 amino acids. Trimming removed 6 bases at V and 0 bases at J, with 12 bases between. In germline, CDR1 is MNHNS, CDR2 SASEGT. The CDR3 nucleotides are TGTGCCAGCAGACCTGACGCTAGCTCCTACAATGAGCAGTTCTTC. Protein: CASRPDASSYNEQFF.

The chain recombines TRBV27 with TRBJ1-1; D is possibly TRBD1 (5 bases). Trimming pared 3 bases from V and 2 bases from J, leaving 13 bases between. Germline CDR1 MNHEY, CDR2 SMNVEV (reference sequence). The length of the CDR3 is 15 residues. In DNA, the CDR3 is TGTGCCAGCAGTTTGATGCAGGGAGGTAACACTGAAGCTTTCTTT. Translating gives CASSLMQGGNTEAFF.

This clonotype was seen only a few times. The V call is TRBV25-1, the J call TRBJ2-5, with 7 bases aligning to TRBD2. Losses at the gene ends were 1 base for V and 3 bases for J; bases not matched to a gene: 8. This CDR3 comprises 16 residues. CDR1 and CDR2 from the germline V gene are MGHDK and SYGVNS. Here the CDR3 DNA reads TGTGCCAGCAGTGAATCCCTAGGACTAGGTAAAGAGACCCAGTACTTC. This sequence encodes CASSESLGLGKETQYF. The variable domain in full, with the rest retrieved from reference TRBV25-1 and TRBJ2-5, is EADIYQTPRYLVIGTGKKITLECSQTMGHDKMYWYQQDPGMELHLIHYSYGVNSTEKGDLSSESTVSRIRTEHFPLTLESARPSHTSQYLCASSESLGLGKETQYFGPGTRLLVL.

The chain carries TRBV11-2 and TRBJ2-5; D is possibly TRBD2 (7 bases). V was pared by 1 base and J by 5 bases, with 14 bases between. CDR3 size: 15 residues. Germline values: CDR1 SGHAT, CDR2 FQNNGV. CDR3 DNA sequence: TGTGCCAGCAGCTTAGGAGCGGGGCAGGGGGAGACCCAGTACTTC. As protein: CASSLGAGQGETQYF.

This clonotype appeared many times. The rearrangement links TRBV12-5 to TRBJ2-1; 8 bases match TRBD2. Unmatched junction bases numbered 11, after V lost 3 bases and J lost 10 bases. Per the germline V gene, CDR1 is LGHNT and CDR2 is FRNRAP. The CDR3 totals 15 residues. The CDR3 loop reads CASGFSGAGGREQFF. The CDR3 DNA follows: TGTGCTAGTGGTTTTTCCGGGGCGGGAGGTAGAGAGCAGTTCTTC.

The chain has TRBV5-6 and TRBJ2-3; 12 bases agree with TRBD1. This CDR3 has 15 amino acids. Germline values: CDR1 SGHDT, CDR2 YYEEEE. J gave up 4 bases and V 4 bases, and 4 bases lay outside the gene matches. The CDR3, as DNA: TGTGCCAGCAGCCGCCGGGACAGGGGGCCAGATACGCAGTATTTT. Amino acids: CASSRRDRGPDTQYF.

The table lists this clonotype with a few counts. J is TRBJ1-1 and V is TRBV7-2, with D tentatively TRBD1 (5 bases). The V gene lost 7 bases and the J gene lost 3 bases, with 18 bases spanning the gap. Germline CDR1 is SGHTA and CDR2 is FQGNSA. CDR3 length: 15 residues. The DNA for the CDR3 is TGTGCCAGCACCCCTGTGACACGGGGGGACACTGAAGCTTTCTTT. Translation gives CASTPVTRGDTEAFF.

This clonotype has ten or more counts. V is TRBV7-2 and J is TRBJ2-5; the match to TRBD2 covers 7 bases. CDR1 SGHTA and CDR2 FQGNSA come from the germline V gene. The V and J ends lost 4 bases and 4 bases, in that order; junction bases with no gene match: 9. The CDR3 consists of 15 residues. CDR3 bases: TGTGCCAGCAGCTCAAGACTAGCTAGGGGAGAGACCCAGTACTTC. This gives the protein CASSSRLARGETQYF.

This clonotype was counted at least ten times. The chain combines TRBV4-3 with TRBJ1-2; no definite D call. Germline lookup yields CDR1 LGHNA and CDR2 YSLEER. Trimming took 0 bases from V and 4 from J, leaving 18 bases between them. The CDR3 runs to 17 residues. CDR3 protein: CASSQDFSSASLYGYTF. For the CDR3, the DNA is TGCGCCAGCAGCCAAGATTTCTCGTCGGCTTCTCTCTATGGCTACACCTTC.

This clonotype was counted at least ten times. The chain recombines TRBV3-1 with TRBJ2-1; no clear D. V gave up 0 bases and J gave up 7 bases, with 7 bases separating them. The CDR3 contains 13 residues. Germline V gene lookup returns CDR1 LGHDT and CDR2 YNNKEL (reference sequence). CDR3 loop: CASSQEARNEQFF. Written as DNA, the CDR3 is TGTGCCAGCAGCCAAGAGGCTAGGAATGAGCAGTTCTTC.

This clonotype was found many times. J is TRBJ2-5 and V is TRBV24-1; 7 bases align to TRBD2. Trimming removed 1 base from V and 2 bases from J; junction bases left unmatched: 3. CDR1 KGHDR and CDR2 SFDVKD come from the germline V gene. The CDR3 runs 15 residues. The CDR3 spells CATSDLWGGQETQYF. The CDR3 nucleotides are TGTGCCACCAGTGATTTATGGGGGGGGCAAGAGACCCAGTACTTC.

This clonotype was detected ten times or more. The V call is TRBV24-1, the J call TRBJ2-2, with D unresolved. Germline V gene sequence: CDR1 KGHDR, CDR2 SFDVKD. Trimming shortened V by 1 base and J by 3 bases, and 5 bases separated the two germline ends. The CDR3 has 14 residues. The CDR3 region is CATSDFGDTGELFF. DNA for the CDR3: TGTGCCACCAGTGATTTTGGCGACACCGGGGAGCTGTTTTTT.

This clonotype has more than one count but fewer than ten. V gene TRBV29-1 combines with J gene TRBJ2-5; 10 bases are a match to TRBD2. The CDR3 spans 15 residues. Germline trimming cut 6 bases from V and 3 bases from J; bases unmatched to any gene: 10. CDR1 is SQVTM and CDR2 is ANQGSEA in the germline V gene. The DNA of the CDR3 is TGCAGCGTCCGAAAGGGGAGCGGGGGGGAAGAGACCCAGTACTTC. It encodes CSVRKGSGGEETQYF.

This clonotype was counted ten times or more. The chain carries TRBV29-1 and TRBJ2-7; a weak D match, TRBD2 (5 bases). Trimming removed 0 bases from V and 3 bases from J, with 6 bases in between. This CDR3 has 12 amino acids. Germline-derived CDR1 and CDR2 are SQVTM and ANQGSEA. The CDR3 bases are TGCAGCGTTGAAGAAAGCGGCTACGAGCAGTACTTC. This codes for CSVEESGYEQYF.

Many counts were recorded for this clonotype. The chain couples TRBV29-1 to TRBJ1-1; 10 nucleotides agree with TRBD1. Germline V CDR1 and CDR2: SQVTM, ANQGSEA. The CDR3 covers 13 residues. V gave up 7 bases and J gave up 6 bases; unmatched junction bases: 8. The CDR3, as DNA: TGCAGCGCCTTGACAGGGGGCGCCCCTGAAGCTTTCTTT. This codes for CSALTGGAPEAFF.

This clonotype was observed at least ten times. V is TRBV6-5 and J is TRBJ1-6, with 11 bases aligning to TRBD1. The CDR3 spans 14 residues. Germline lookup yields CDR1 MNHEY and CDR2 SVGAGI. After removal of 6 bases from V and 10 bases from J, the junction contained 5 bases not matched to a gene. CDR3 in DNA: TGTGCCAGCAGCCCGGGACAGGGGGACTCACCCCTCCACTTT. It encodes CASSPGQGDSPLHF.

The gene calls are TRBV4-3 and TRBJ1-1; tentatively, D is TRBD1 (6 bases). Looked up from germline, CDR1 is LGHNA and CDR2 is YSLEER. The CDR3 runs 15 residues. With 3 bases removed from V and 0 bases from J, the gap between germline ends came to 11 bases. The CDR3 spells CASSHMDRMNTEAFF. CDR3 DNA sequence: TGCGCCAGCAGCCACATGGACAGAATGAACACTGAAGCTTTCTTT.

The CDR3 sequence: CASSPRSLDTQYF. The DNA of the CDR3 is TGTGCCAGCAGCCCCCGGTCCCTCGATACGCAGTATTTT. The rearrangement links TRBV7-3 to TRBJ2-3; D unclear. Germline V gene data show CDR1 as SGHTA and CDR2 as FQGTGA. The CDR3 runs 13 residues. Trimming took 5 bases from V and 6 from J, leaving 12 bases between them.

This chain connects TRBV30 to TRBJ2-7; D is uncertain. The CDR3 spans 13 residues. Germline values: CDR1 GTSNPN, CDR2 SVGIG (reference sequence). V dropped 0 bases and J dropped 0 bases, with 6 bases sitting between them. The chain's CDR3 is CAWSVGLSYEQYF. CDR3 nucleotides: TGTGCCTGGAGTGTAGGCCTCTCCTACGAGCAGTACTTC.

For this clonotype: It may be a read error: a sequence one base away is much more abundant. The rearrangement links TRBV29-1 to TRBJ2-2; D remains unclear. CDR1 is SQVTM, CDR2 ANQGSEA, per germline. The CDR3 runs to 16 residues. Here the CDR3 reads CSVEDRTGPNTAELFF. Written as DNA, the CDR3 is TGCAGCGTTGAAGACAGGACCGGTCCGAACACCGCGGAGCTGTTTTTT.

Remarks on this clonotype: Possible read error: a much larger clone is one base away. This chain uses TRBV3-1 with TRBJ2-2; D remains unclear. Germline values: CDR1 LGHDT, CDR2 YNNKEL (reference sequence). The CDR3 is 14 amino acids. In nucleotides, the CDR3 is TGTGCCAGCAGCCAAGGGCTGAACGCCGGGGAGCTGTTTTTT. Protein product: CASSQGLNAGELFF.

This clonotype has at least ten counts. The chain's CDR3 is CASSFRGIDSYEQYF. The CDR3, as DNA: TGTGCCAGCAGTTTCCGGGGGATAGACTCCTACGAGCAGTACTTC. J is TRBJ2-7 and V is TRBV12-3 or TRBV12-4; maybe TRBD2 (6 bases). V was shortened by 3 bases and J by 0 bases, with 12 bases between the two germline ends. The CDR3 is made up of 15 amino acids.

V and J are TRBV24-1 and TRBJ2-2; D might be TRBD1 or TRBD2, each matching 5 bases. Germline V gene lookup returns CDR1 KGHDR and CDR2 SFDVKD. Trimming stripped 7 bases from V and 4 bases from J, with 18 bases between. This CDR3 has 16 residues. DNA for the CDR3: TGTGCCACCAGAAAATCACCCTTTGGGGGCACCGGGGAGCTGTTTTTT. It encodes CATRKSPFGGTGELFF.

The V gene is TRBV30, the J gene TRBJ2-7; D possibly matches TRBD1 or TRBD2 (5 bases each). The V and J ends lost 0 bases and 6 bases respectively, with 12 bases between them. Germline-derived CDR1 and CDR2 are GTSNPN and SVGIG (reference sequence). The CDR3 loop spans 13 amino acids. The DNA for the CDR3 is TGTGCCTGGAGTGTTACGGGGACGTCCGAGCAGTACTTC. Translated: CAWSVTGTSEQYF.

This clonotype was observed at least ten times. The V call is TRBV27, the J call TRBJ1-1; D is unresolved. The germline gives CDR1 MNHEY, CDR2 SMNVEV (reference sequence). The CDR3 has 14 amino acids. V lost 2 bases and J lost 1, with 8 bases in between. The CDR3 spells CASSLRGSNTEAFF. CDR3 bases: TGTGCCAGCAGTTTAAGAGGGTCGAACACTGAAGCTTTCTTT.

At least ten counts were recorded for this clonotype. The V gene is TRBV6-2 or TRBV6-3, the J gene TRBJ1-5; the D is unclear. The CDR3 spans 13 residues. Between the trimmed V and J ends, which lost 1 base and 4 bases, there was a span of 5 bases. The germline V gene encodes CDR1 MNHEY and CDR2 SVGEGT. DNA for the CDR3: TGTGCCAGCAGTTACTGGGGAAATCAGCCCCAGCATTTT. As protein: CASSYWGNQPQHF.

This clonotype has a count of ten or more. The rearrangement links TRBV6-5 to TRBJ2-1, with 14 bases matching TRBD2. The CDR3 length is 17 residues. V trimming: 0 bases; J trimming: 5 bases; junction bases outside the gene matches: 3. CDR1 is MNHEY, CDR2 SVGAGI, per germline. The CDR3: CASSYSKTSGGDNEQFF. The CDR3 nucleotides are TGTGCCAGCAGTTACTCGAAGACTAGCGGGGGGGACAATGAGCAGTTCTTC.